This TCR beta chain appears in the sequencing data of a study of control samples from healthy donors and cancer patients. The table came from immunoSEQ multiplex PCR; TCRdb's copy has only in-frame clones and leaves some out. The profile covers around 100,000 clones, with about 92% appearing a single time and about 2.5% taken by the ten largest. This CDR3 contains 16 residues. The germline V gene encodes CDR1 SGDLS and CDR2 YYNGEE. The trim removed 4 bases at V and 2 bases at J, leaving 8 bases unmatched. The V call is TRBV9, the J call TRBJ1-3; 8 positions agree with TRBD1. The clonotype was recovered from a young woman in good health. The sequenced sample was blood. The CDR3 protein is CASSPRQGIPGNTIYF. The CDR3 coding sequence is TGTGCCAGCAGCCCTAGACAGGGGATCCCTGGAAACACCATATATTTT.